A single sample gave rise to the 17 T cell receptor beta chains below, sequenced in a study of blood T cell repertoires in COVID-19. Produced via immunoSEQ multiplex PCR; TCRdb's table is partial and in-frame only. This table has roughly 150,000 clones, around 80% appearing once. The sample taken for sequencing was peripheral blood. These receptors were collected from a man between 60 and 75 years old with active or convalescent COVID-19.

About this clone: Other DNA sequences in this sample translate to the same CDR3. The chain combines TRBV28 with TRBJ1-2; 7 bases match TRBD1. This CDR3 contains 13 residues. V was clipped by 5 bases and J by 4 bases; unmatched bases: 4. Germline values: CDR1 MDHEN, CDR2 SYDVKM. The CDR3 protein is CASSPTGLYGYTF. CDR3 bases: TGTGCCAGCAGTCCGACAGGGCTCTATGGCTACACCTTC.

The rearrangement links TRBV14 to TRBJ2-2; 8 bases align to TRBD1. Per germline, CDR1 SGHDN and CDR2 FVKESK. With V trimmed by 5 bases and J by 0 bases, 5 bases remained unmatched. CDR3 length: 16 residues. CDR3 sequence (DNA): TGTGCCAGCAGCTATAACAGGGGGGCGAACACCGGGGAGCTGTTTTTT. It codes for CASSYNRGANTGELFF.

This chain connects TRBV6-5 to TRBJ2-1, with a weak D call TRBD1 (6 bases). The CDR3 loop spans 13 amino acids. The germline V gene encodes CDR1 MNHEY and CDR2 SVGAGI. V dropped 2 bases and J dropped 9 bases, with 11 bases sitting between them. The CDR3 region is CASSYGAGAEQFF. DNA of the CDR3: TGTGCCAGCAGTTACGGGGCAGGGGCTGAGCAGTTCTTC.

The chain recombines TRBV19 with TRBJ2-3; 12 bases fit TRBD2. The CDR3 spans 16 residues. CDR1 and CDR2 from the germline V gene are LNHDA and SQIVND (reference sequence). V shed 5 bases and J 1 base; nucleotides not matched to a gene: 4. As DNA, the CDR3 is TGTGCCAGTAGTTCCCGACTAGCGGGAGGCACAGATACGCAGTATTTT. This codes for CASSSRLAGGTDTQYF. Complete variable domain (other parts from reference TRBV19 and TRBJ2-3): DGGITQSPKYLFRKEGQNVTLSCEQNLNHDAMYWYRQDPGQGLRLIYYSQIVNDFQKGDIAEGYSVSREKKESFPLTVTSAQKNPTAFYLCASSSRLAGGTDTQYFGPGTRLTVL.

The chain joins TRBV6-5 to TRBJ2-7, with D possibly being TRBD2 (5 bases). This CDR3 is 13 amino acids long. Germline V gives CDR1 MNHEY, CDR2 SVGAGI. Deletions cut 4 bases from V and 3 bases from J, with 10 bases between. The CDR3 bases are TGTGCCAGCAGTTTTCCGGGATACTACGAGCAGTACTTC. This gives the protein CASSFPGYYEQYF.

The sample holds a few counts of this clone. The chain has TRBV4-1 and TRBJ2-1, with D maybe TRBD2 (6 bases). The ends were cut back, 3 bases at V and 5 bases at J, with 23 bases in the middle. From germline, CDR1 is MGHRA and CDR2 YSYEKL. The length of the CDR3 is 18 residues. Here the CDR3 reads CASSHPPLEGAKNNEQFF. The DNA of the CDR3 is TGCGCCAGCAGCCATCCCCCTTTGGAGGGAGCTAAGAACAATGAGCAGTTCTTC.

The genes are TRBV2 and TRBJ1-1, with 10 bases fitting TRBD1. From germline, CDR1 is SNHLY and CDR2 FYNNEI. J gave up 4 bases and V 2 bases, and 1 base lay outside the gene matches. The CDR3 consists of 14 residues. CDR3 region: CASSERDRGTEAFF. The CDR3 nucleotides are TGTGCCAGCAGTGAAAGGGACAGGGGCACTGAAGCTTTCTTT.

The chain carries TRBV2 and TRBJ2-1, with D perhaps TRBD2 (6 bases). Germline values: CDR1 SNHLY, CDR2 FYNNEI. The CDR3 spans 13 residues. The ends were cut back, 8 bases at V and 8 bases at J, with 16 bases in the middle. The CDR3 here is CASVTSRYDEQFF. In nucleotides, the CDR3 is TGTGCCAGCGTCACTAGCAGGTACGATGAGCAGTTCTTC.

V and J are TRBV28 and TRBJ1-6; D gene uncertain. The CDR3 has 14 amino acids. The V end lost 5 bases, the J end lost 5 bases, and 10 bases lay between the germline ends. The germline gives CDR1 MDHEN, CDR2 SYDVKM. The CDR3 sequence: CASSVGRDNSPLHF. Written as DNA, the CDR3 is TGTGCCAGCAGTGTTGGGCGGGATAATTCACCCCTCCACTTT.

The genes are TRBV28 and TRBJ2-7, with a possible D match to TRBD1 (6 bases). The CDR3 has 13 amino acids. V was pared by 3 bases and J by 3 bases, with 9 bases between. Looked up from germline, CDR1 is MDHEN and CDR2 is SYDVKM. This CDR3 is CASSLGTFYEQYF. CDR3 nucleotide sequence: TGTGCCAGCAGTTTGGGGACATTCTACGAGCAGTACTTC.

V usage is TRBV5-1 and J usage is TRBJ2-3; 8 bases match TRBD1. Germline V CDR1 and CDR2: SGHRS, YFSETQ. The CDR3 loop spans 15 amino acids. V was pared by 0 bases and J by 2 bases, with 2 bases of the junction left unmatched. Here the CDR3 DNA reads TGCGCCAGCAGCTTGGCGGACAGGGACACAGATACGCAGTATTTT. Translation gives CASSLADRDTDTQYF.

V usage is TRBV4-2 and J usage is TRBJ2-3, with 8 bases that match TRBD2. The J segment lost 4 bases and the V segment lost 3 bases, leaving 9 bases of the junction unmatched. The germline V gene has CDR1 LGHNA and CDR2 YNFKEQ. This CDR3 is built from 16 residues. This CDR3 reads CASSHLAGGGADTQYF. For the CDR3, the DNA is TGTGCCAGCAGCCATTTGGCGGGGGGCGGGGCAGATACGCAGTATTTT.

The CDR3 here is CASSRALAGGSYNEQFF. As DNA, the CDR3 is TGTGCCAGCAGCCGGGCACTAGCGGGGGGTTCCTACAATGAGCAGTTCTTC. This chain connects TRBV5-4 to TRBJ2-1, with 12 bases that match TRBD2. The CDR3 length is 17 residues. Trimming removed 4 bases from V and 1 base from J; junction bases left unmatched: 6. Germline CDR1 is SGHNT and CDR2 is YYREEE (reference sequence). Looking up the rest from reference TRBV5-4 and TRBJ2-1 gives the full variable domain: ETGVTQSPTHLIKTRGQQVTLRCSSQSGHNTVSWYQQALGQGPQFIFQYYREEENGRGNFPPRFSGLQFPNYSSELNVNALELDDSALYLCASSRALAGGSYNEQFFGPGTRLTVL.

This sequence joins TRBV11-2 and TRBJ2-1; D remains unclear. The CDR3 spans 12 residues. Trimming removed 5 bases at V and 2 bases at J, with 4 bases between. CDR1 and CDR2 (germline): SGHAT, FQNNGV. The CDR3 sequence is CASSPTYNEQFF. CDR3 nucleotide sequence: TGTGCCAGCAGCCCTACCTACAATGAGCAGTTCTTC.

The CDR3 here is CASSLAGSPETQYF. CDR3 sequence (DNA): TGTGCCAGCAGCTTGGCCGGGTCCCCAGAGACCCAGTACTTC. This rearrangement joins TRBV5-6 to TRBJ2-5; D unresolved. Germline CDR1 reads SGHDT; CDR2 reads YYEEEE. CDR3 length: 14 amino acids. V was trimmed by 0 bases and J by 4 bases, leaving 10 bases between them. The full variable domain, in which reference TRBV5-6 and TRBJ2-5 provide the parts outside the CDR3, is DAGVTQSPTHLIKTRGQQVTLRCSPKSGHDTVSWYQQALGQGPQFIFQYYEEEERQRGNFPDRFSGHQFPNYSSELNVNALLLGDSALYLCASSLAGSPETQYFGPGTRLLVL.

The chain has TRBV6-6 and TRBJ2-6; D uncertain. Germline CDR1 is MNHNY and CDR2 is SVGAGI (reference sequence). CDR3 length: 11 residues. The V and J ends lost 10 bases and 6 bases respectively, with 7 bases between them. The CDR3 DNA is TGTGCCACACTTGAGGCCAACGTCCTGACTTTC. The encoded protein is CATLEANVLTF.

The chain carries TRBV29-1 and TRBJ1-4; weak D call: TRBD1 (5 bases). Germline V gene sequence: CDR1 SQVTM, CDR2 ANQGSEA. V was pared by 8 bases and J by 8 bases, with 12 bases between. There are 11 residues in the CDR3. This CDR3 reads CSCGAGEKLFF. The CDR3 region has the DNA TGCAGCTGCGGGGCGGGCGAAAAACTGTTTTTT.